This T cell receptor beta chain comes out of a study of cytomegalovirus exposure and HLA in healthy donors. PCR employed 60 Vbeta and 13 Jbeta primers. TCRdb keeps only in-frame clones here, not all; method: immunoSEQ multiplex PCR. This table holds approximately 170,000 clones, roughly 79% found once. About this clone itself: Compared with germline, one end of the junction differs, possibly owing to a read error.

Germline V gives CDR1 SSHAT, CDR2 FNYEAQ (reference sequence). The CDR3 consists of 15 residues. The chain joins TRBV7-7 to TRBJ1-2; TRBD1 matches 7 bases. This receptor was taken from a woman aged 40 to 55 in good health and CMV-seronegative. Input material: PBMCs. The CDR3 reads CASSVTGEVNYGYTF. CDR3 nucleotide sequence: TGTGCTAGCAGTGTTACAGGGGAGGTTAACTATGGCTACACCTTC. The full variable domain, with the rest looked up from reference TRBV7-7 and TRBJ1-2, is GAGVSQSPRYKVTKRGQDVTLRCDPISSHATLYWYQQALGQGPEFLTYFNYEAQPDKSGLPSDRFSAERPEGSISTLTIQRTEQRDSAMYRCASSVTGEVNYGYTFGSGTRLTVV.